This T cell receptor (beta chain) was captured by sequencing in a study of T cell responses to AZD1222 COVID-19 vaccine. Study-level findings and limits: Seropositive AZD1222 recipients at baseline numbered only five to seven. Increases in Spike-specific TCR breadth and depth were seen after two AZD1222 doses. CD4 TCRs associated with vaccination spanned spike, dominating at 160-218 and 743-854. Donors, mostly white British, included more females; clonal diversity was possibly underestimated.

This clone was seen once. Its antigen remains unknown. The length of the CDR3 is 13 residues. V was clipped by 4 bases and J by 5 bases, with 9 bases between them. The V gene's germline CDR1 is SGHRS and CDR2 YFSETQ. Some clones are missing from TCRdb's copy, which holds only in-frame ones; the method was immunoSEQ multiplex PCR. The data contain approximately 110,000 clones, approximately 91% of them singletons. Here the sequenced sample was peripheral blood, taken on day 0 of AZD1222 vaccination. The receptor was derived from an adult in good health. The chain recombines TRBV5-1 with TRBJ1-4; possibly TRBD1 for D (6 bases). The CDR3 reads CASSPGVNEKLFF. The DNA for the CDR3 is TGCGCCAGCAGCCCAGGGGTAAATGAAAAACTGTTTTTT.